This T cell receptor (beta chain) was obtained from a study of blood T cell repertoires in COVID-19. Across the study: Nucleic acid was either cDNA or gDNA, and it came from T cells, B-cell-depleted T cells, or PBMCs.

Recruitment covered over 20 US areas and drew participants whose ages spanned about 18 to 90 years. Donors were grouped by their self-reported clinical history. There are 12 residues in the CDR3. From germline, CDR1 is SQVTM and CDR2 ANQGSEA. V gave up 2 bases and J gave up 8 bases, with 12 bases separating them. In the authors' workflow: Amplification of reference gene primers provided the estimated nucleated cell counts. Data came from immunoSEQ multiplex PCR; TCRdb stores just in-frame clones and leaves some out. D and trimming come from the DNA, and the V and J calls and clone size come from that table. The table lists 400,000 to 500,000 clones, roughly 90% of them singletons.

The sequenced sample consisted of PBMCs or T cells enriched from blood (not recorded which). The receptor was derived from a woman aged 40 to 49 who had recovered from COVID-19. This rearrangement joins TRBV29-1 to TRBJ1-2; a weak D match, TRBD1 (5 bases). The CDR3 sequence: CSVEQGLGGYTF. In DNA form, the CDR3 reads TGCAGCGTTGAACAGGGATTAGGCGGCTACACCTTC.